This entry lists 13 T cell receptor beta chains sequenced from one sample in a study of blood T cell repertoires in COVID-19. Libraries were prepared by immunoSEQ multiplex PCR; TCRdb keeps only in-frame clonotypes and omits some of them. The table includes about 160,000 clones, roughly nine tenths detected once. The sequencing input was peripheral blood. The receptors stem from a woman in her seventies with acute or convalescent COVID-19.

This chain connects TRBV6-5 to TRBJ1-3; D might be TRBD1 (5 bases). The CDR3 length is 14 residues. In germline, CDR1 is MNHEY, CDR2 SVGAGI. Trimming shortened V by 7 bases and J by 4 bases, and 14 bases separated the two germline ends. CDR3 loop: CASIPSGVGNTIYF. The CDR3 nucleotides are TGTGCCAGCATTCCCTCGGGGGTCGGAAACACCATATATTTT.

The chain combines TRBV5-1 with TRBJ1-6, with D unresolved. Germline V lookup: CDR1 SGHRS, CDR2 YFSETQ. The CDR3 has 14 residues. V was clipped by 0 bases and J by 8 bases, with 9 bases between them. Here the CDR3 DNA reads TGCGCCAGCAGCTTGGTGGGGAGGGATTCACCCCTCCACTTT. Protein: CASSLVGRDSPLHF. The full variable domain, with the rest looked up from reference TRBV5-1 and TRBJ1-6, is KAGVTQTPRYLIKTRGQQVTLSCSPISGHRSVSWYQQTPGQGLQFLFEYFSETQRNKGNFPGRFSGRQFSNSRSEMNVSTLELGDSALYLCASSLVGRDSPLHFGNGTRLTVT.

The rearrangement joins TRBV7-2 to TRBJ2-5; 11 bases are shared with TRBD2. Germline-derived CDR1 and CDR2 are SGHTA and FQGNSA. There are 18 residues in the CDR3. V shed 1 base and J 0 bases; nucleotides not matched to a gene: 7. The CDR3 bases are TGTGCCAGCAGCTTAGATTTACTAGCGGGAGTGTACCAAGAGACCCAGTACTTC. Protein product: CASSLDLLAGVYQETQYF.

The chain links TRBV19 to TRBJ2-1, with a possible D match to TRBD2 (6 bases). The CDR3 contains 16 residues. Per the germline V gene, CDR1 is LNHDA and CDR2 is SQIVND (reference sequence). V dropped 3 bases and J dropped 1 base, with 13 bases sitting between them. The CDR3 DNA reads TGTGCCAGTAGTATTATCGCTAGCGCTTCCTACAATGAGCAGTTCTTC. This sequence encodes CASSIIASASYNEQFF.

This clone was counted a few times. The rearrangement joins TRBV5-6 to TRBJ1-3; a possible D gene is TRBD1 (5 bases). The V end lost 3 bases, the J end lost 2 bases, and 21 bases lay between the germline ends. From germline, CDR1 is SGHDT and CDR2 YYEEEE. The CDR3 has 18 residues. The CDR3 protein is CASSSNRVSSRAGNTIYF. The CDR3 region has the DNA TGTGCCAGCAGCTCCAATCGTGTGTCGTCCAGGGCTGGAAACACCATATATTTT.

The chain uses TRBV28 and TRBJ2-7; 11 nucleotides align to TRBD2. V lost 4 bases, J lost 0 bases, and 8 bases stayed unmatched. The germline V gene has CDR1 MDHEN and CDR2 SYDVKM. CDR3 size: 17 residues. CDR3 bases: TGTGCCAGCAGTTCTCCTGGGACTAGCGGTCACTCCTACGAGCAGTACTTC. It is translated as CASSSPGTSGHSYEQYF.

The gene calls are TRBV7-2 and TRBJ2-5; 9 nucleotides align to TRBD1. V shed 6 bases and J 4 bases; nucleotides not matched to a gene: 9. The germline V gene encodes CDR1 SGHTA and CDR2 FQGNSA. The CDR3 has 15 amino acids. The CDR3 loop is CASSPPGQGRETQYF. CDR3 in DNA: TGTGCCAGCAGTCCGCCGGGACAGGGTCGAGAGACCCAGTACTTC.

This chain uses TRBV6-2 or TRBV6-3 with TRBJ2-1; D is undetermined. V was pared by 2 bases and J by 10 bases, with 24 bases between. The germline gives CDR1 MNHEY, CDR2 SVGEGT. There are 17 residues in the CDR3. For the CDR3, the DNA is TGTGCCAGCAGTTACCCCCCTGCGAGCATCGGGTATATAGAGCAGTTCTTC. Translating it yields CASSYPPASIGYIEQFF.

This clone was recorded only once. The J gene is TRBJ2-2, the V gene TRBV6-2 or TRBV6-3; D call uncertain. This CDR3 spans 14 amino acids. Germline V gene data show CDR1 as MNHEY and CDR2 as SVGEGT. V lost 2 bases and J 7 bases, leaving 11 bases between the germline ends. CDR3 protein: CASSYGQWHGELFF. CDR3 nucleotide sequence: TGTGCCAGCAGTTACGGTCAGTGGCACGGGGAGCTGTTTTTT.

This clone appeared a single time. V usage is TRBV19 and J usage is TRBJ1-1; 7 bases agree with TRBD1. The CDR3 spans 13 residues. The V gene end was trimmed by 6 bases and the J gene end by 5 bases; junction bases not matched to a gene: 6. Germline V gene lookup returns CDR1 LNHDA and CDR2 SQIVND (reference sequence). CDR3: CASSGTVSTEAFF. In DNA, the CDR3 is TGTGCCAGTAGCGGGACAGTAAGTACTGAAGCTTTCTTT.

The V gene is TRBV5-1, the J gene TRBJ1-1; a possible D gene is TRBD1 (5 bases). The CDR3 is made up of 13 amino acids. Trimming removed 4 bases at V and 4 bases at J, with 11 bases between. The germline gives CDR1 SGHRS, CDR2 YFSETQ. The chain's CDR3 is CASSLQGFTEAFF. The CDR3 DNA reads TGCGCCAGCAGCCTGCAGGGTTTCACTGAAGCTTTCTTT.

CDR3 protein: CSVMRDLGNTQYF. CDR3 nucleotides: TGCAGCGTTATGAGGGACTTAGGGAATACGCAGTATTTT. V is TRBV29-1 and J is TRBJ2-3; tentative D call: TRBD2 (6 bases). There are 13 residues in the CDR3. The V end was cut by 5 bases, the J end by 7 bases, with 16 bases between. Looked up from germline, CDR1 is SQVTM and CDR2 is ANQGSEA.

Concerning this clone: Other DNA sequences in the same sample also yield this CDR3. V and J are TRBV4-3 and TRBJ1-2, with 7 bases aligning to TRBD1. The CDR3 runs 14 residues. V lost 1 base to trimming and J lost 8 bases; unmatched junction nucleotides: 7. CDR1 is LGHNA and CDR2 is YSLEER in the germline V gene. DNA for the CDR3: TGCGCCAGCAGCCAAGTGTTAGGGGGCAGAGGCTACACCTTC. Translating it yields CASSQVLGGRGYTF.